What follows describes a single TCR beta chain. Its specificity is unknown. This sample was included in a study of blood T cells in healthy people across ages. Study results and limitations: It was held that diversity estimates obtained from one million T cells represented underestimates.

Germline assignment: CDR1 LGHDT and CDR2 YNNKEL (reference sequence). Unmatched junction bases numbered 4, after V lost 1 base and J lost 5 bases. CDR3 length: 15 amino acids. Donors were healthy Caucasian individuals from Russia aged roughly 6 to 90. Alongside a J-beta primer mix, a sample-barcoded 5' primer served in a second PCR lasting about 7 to 11 cycles. TCRdb used MiXCR to reprocess the 5' RACE reads, holding one entry per CDR3 protein. Found here are about 970,000 distinct CDR3 sequences, 51% of them singletons; the top ten hold about a fifth. Sequenced material: blood. This TCR came from a woman aged 55-70 years in good health. The gene calls are TRBV3-1 and TRBJ1-4; 7 nucleotides align to TRBD1. CDR3 nucleotides: TGTGCCAGCAGCCAAGCCGGGACAGAGAATGAAAAACTGTTTTTT. Protein: CASSQAGTENEKLFF. The variable domain in full, with the rest retrieved from reference TRBV3-1 and TRBJ1-4, is DTAVSQTPKYLVTQMGNDKSIKCEQNLGHDTMYWYKQDSKKFLKIMFSYNNKELIINETVPNRFSPKSPDKAHLNLHINSLELGDSAVYFCASSQAGTENEKLFFGSGTQLSVL.